Presented here are 3 T cell receptor beta chains from one specimen sequenced in a study of blood T cell repertoires in COVID-19. Repertoires were generated with immunoSEQ multiplex PCR, while TCRdb's copy carries only in-frame clones and drops some. This table has tens of thousands of clones, approximately 71% appearing once. The sequenced sample was peripheral blood. The receptors were gathered from a woman between 50 and 59 years old with acute or convalescent COVID-19.

This chain connects TRBV19 to TRBJ1-2, with a tentative D call TRBD1 (6 bases). The germline V gene has CDR1 LNHDA and CDR2 SQIVND (reference sequence). V was cut by 0 bases and J by 4 bases, with 9 bases left in between. This CDR3 has 14 amino acids. In DNA, the CDR3 is TGTGCCAGTAGTATAGACAGGGGCTCCTATGGCTACACCTTC. It translates to CASSIDRGSYGYTF.

The J gene is TRBJ2-5, the V gene TRBV9, with 7 positions matching TRBD1. Trimming removed 4 bases from V and 1 base from J; junction bases left unmatched: 4. Germline lookup yields CDR1 SGDLS and CDR2 YYNGEE. The CDR3 is made up of 14 amino acids. The CDR3 is CASSPGTVQETQYF. The CDR3 DNA follows: TGTGCCAGCAGCCCCGGGACAGTCCAAGAGACCCAGTACTTC.

The chain recombines TRBV24-1 with TRBJ1-5; weak D call: TRBD1 (6 bases). Germline CDR1 KGHDR, CDR2 SFDVKD. This CDR3 spans 14 amino acids. V was cut by 3 bases and J by 7 bases, with 12 bases left in between. This CDR3 is CATSDKQGWQPQHF. The CDR3 coding sequence is TGTGCCACCAGTGATAAACAGGGCTGGCAGCCCCAGCATTTT.